The entry below describes one T cell receptor beta chain. Its target is not known. The data were produced by immunoSEQ multiplex PCR, yet TCRdb's version contains in-frame clones alone and is incomplete. The sample consists of 30,000 to 40,000 clones, roughly 96% of them appearing once. This record belongs to a study of circulating and synovial CD4+ cells in juvenile arthritis. Findings and caveats of the study: Some such blood samples were as oligoclonal as synovium. T cell genome counts differed by at least an order of magnitude between CPL and CD4 samples. These blood cells shared more CDR3 sequences with synovium than bulk blood. Shared-clonotype fractions with synovium likely underestimate full repertoire overlap.

Losses at the gene ends were 3 bases for V and 5 bases for J; bases not matched to a gene: 5. CDR1 is SGHRS and CDR2 is YFSETQ in the germline V gene. CDR3 size: 16 residues. Input material: CD4+ T cells from blood. The sequence was obtained from a human donor with juvenile idiopathic arthritis. The chain joins TRBV5-1 to TRBJ2-2, with TRBD1 matching over 12 bases. The CDR3 DNA follows: TGCGCCAGCAGCTGGGGACAGGGGGCAGTTACCGGGGAGCTGTTTTTT. Translation gives CASSWGQGAVTGELFF.